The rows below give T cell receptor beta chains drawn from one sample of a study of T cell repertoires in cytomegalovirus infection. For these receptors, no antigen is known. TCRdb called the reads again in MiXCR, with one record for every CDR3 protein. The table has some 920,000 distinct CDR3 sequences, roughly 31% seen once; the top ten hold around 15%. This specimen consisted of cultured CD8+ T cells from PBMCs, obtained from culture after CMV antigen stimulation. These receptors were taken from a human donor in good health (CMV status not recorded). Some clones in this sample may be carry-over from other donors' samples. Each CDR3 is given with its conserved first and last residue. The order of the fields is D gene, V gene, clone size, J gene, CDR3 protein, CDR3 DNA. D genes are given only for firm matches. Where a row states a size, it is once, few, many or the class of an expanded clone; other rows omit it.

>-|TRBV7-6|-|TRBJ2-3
CASSHDGSTDTQYF
TGTGCCAGCAGCCATGACGGGAGCACAGATACGCAGTATTTT
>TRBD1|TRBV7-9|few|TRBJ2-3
CASSPGREQGRYTDTQYF
TGTGCCAGCAGCCCAGGAAGAGAACAGGGGAGATACACAGATACGCAGTATTTT
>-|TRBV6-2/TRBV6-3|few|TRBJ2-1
CASSYPFREQFF
TGTGCCAGCAGTTACCCGTTTCGGGAGCAGTTCTTC
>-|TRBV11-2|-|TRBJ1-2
CASRGTTKNYGYTF
TGTGCCAGCAGAGGTACCACAAAAAACTATGGCTACACCTTC
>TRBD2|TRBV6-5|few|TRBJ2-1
CASSYDSGGAHNEQFF
TGTGCCAGCAGTTACGATAGCGGGGGAGCACACAATGAGCAGTTCTTC
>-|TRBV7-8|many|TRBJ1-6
CASSQSGSNSPLHF
TGTGCCAGCAGCCAAAGTGGCAGTAATTCACCCCTCCACTTT
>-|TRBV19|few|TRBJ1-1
CASSIVLNTEAFF
TGTGCCAGTAGTATTGTGTTGAACACTGAAGCTTTCTTT
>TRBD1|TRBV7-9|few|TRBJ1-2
CASSVRDSYGYTF
TGTGCCAGCAGCGTCCGGGACAGCTATGGCTACACCTTC
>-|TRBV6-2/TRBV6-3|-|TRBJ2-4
CASSYSGPPRNIQYF
TGTGCCAGCAGTTACTCGGGACCACCCCGAAACATTCAGTACTTC
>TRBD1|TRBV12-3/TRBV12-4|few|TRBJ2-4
CASSFRGRRNIQYF
TGTGCCAGCAGTTTCAGGGGGCGTCGGAACATTCAGTACTTC
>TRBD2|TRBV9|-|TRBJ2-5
CASSVLSGGQETQYF
TGTGCCAGCAGCGTTTTGTCGGGGGGCCAAGAGACCCAGTACTTC
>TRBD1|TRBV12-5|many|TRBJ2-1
CASGLDGVTGQFF
TGTGCTAGTGGTTTGGACGGCGTGACAGGGCAATTCTTC
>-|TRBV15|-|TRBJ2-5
CATSRHRRETQYF
TGTGCCACCAGCAGACACCGCCGAGAGACCCAGTACTTC
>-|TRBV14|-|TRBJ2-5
CASSQETATLETQYF
TGTGCCAGCAGCCAAGAAACGGCTACTTTGGAGACCCAGTACTTC
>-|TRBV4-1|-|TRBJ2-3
CASSQKGDFLTDTQYF
TGTGCCAGCAGCCAAAAAGGGGACTTCCTCACAGATACGCAGTATTTT
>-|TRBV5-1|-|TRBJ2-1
CASSSSRNEQFF
TGCGCCAGCAGCTCCTCTCGCAATGAGCAGTTCTTC
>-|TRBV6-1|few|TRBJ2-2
CASSGSGDGELFF
TGTGCCAGCTCAGGATCGGGGGACGGGGAGCTGTTTTTT
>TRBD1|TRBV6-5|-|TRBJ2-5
CASSTPTQGDETQYF
TGTGCCAGCAGTACCCCAACCCAGGGGGATGAGACCCAGTACTTC
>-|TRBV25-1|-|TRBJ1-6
CASAGGGTNSPLHF
TGTGCCAGCGCGGGTGGAGGGACTAATTCACCCCTCCACTTT
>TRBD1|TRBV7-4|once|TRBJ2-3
CAAQGANTDTQYF
TGTGCCGCACAGGGGGCCAACACAGATACGCAGTATTTT
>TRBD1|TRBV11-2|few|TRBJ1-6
CASSLALPTGVGSPLHF
TGTGCCAGCAGCTTAGCCCTCCCGACAGGGGTGGGCTCACCCCTCCACTTT
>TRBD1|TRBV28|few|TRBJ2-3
CASSQTTFLPGQGRDTQYF
TGTGCCAGCAGCCAAACCACTTTTCTACCGGGACAGGGCCGGGATACGCAGTATTTT
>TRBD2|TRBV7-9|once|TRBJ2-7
CASSGAGGDYEQYF
TGTGCCAGCAGTGGGGCGGGGGGAGATTACGAGCAGTACTTC
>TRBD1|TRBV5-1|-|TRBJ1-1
CASSAAGGLNTEAFF
TGCGCCAGCAGCGCCGCAGGGGGCCTGAACACTGAAGCTTTCTTT
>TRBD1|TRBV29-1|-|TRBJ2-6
CSVGGPGQGGSGANVLTF
TGCAGCGTTGGCGGACCGGGACAGGGAGGGTCTGGGGCCAACGTCCTGACTTTC
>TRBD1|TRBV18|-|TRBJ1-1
CASSPTGGSEAFF
TGTGCCAGCTCCCCCACAGGGGGTTCTGAAGCTTTCTTT
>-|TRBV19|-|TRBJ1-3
CASSIRGASGNTIYF
TGTGCCAGTAGTATAAGGGGAGCCTCTGGAAACACCATATATTTT
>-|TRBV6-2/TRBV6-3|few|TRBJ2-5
CASSGLGTPGETQYF
TGTGCCAGCAGTGGACTCGGGACTCCGGGGGAGACCCAGTACTTC